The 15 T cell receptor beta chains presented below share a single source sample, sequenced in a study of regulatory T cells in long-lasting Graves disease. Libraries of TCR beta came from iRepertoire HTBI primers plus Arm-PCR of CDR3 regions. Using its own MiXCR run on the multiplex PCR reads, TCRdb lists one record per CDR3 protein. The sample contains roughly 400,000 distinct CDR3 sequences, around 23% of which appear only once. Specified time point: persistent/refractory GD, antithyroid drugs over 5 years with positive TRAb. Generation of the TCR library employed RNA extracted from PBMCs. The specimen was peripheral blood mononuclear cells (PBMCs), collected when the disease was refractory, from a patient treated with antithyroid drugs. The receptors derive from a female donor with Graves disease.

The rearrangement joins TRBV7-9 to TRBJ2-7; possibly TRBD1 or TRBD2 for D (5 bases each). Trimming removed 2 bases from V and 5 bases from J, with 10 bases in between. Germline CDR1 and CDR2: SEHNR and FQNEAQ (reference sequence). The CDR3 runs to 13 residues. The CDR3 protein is CASSLLGGNEQYF. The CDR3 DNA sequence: TGTGCCAGCAGCTTACTTGGGGGAAACGAGCAGTACTTC.

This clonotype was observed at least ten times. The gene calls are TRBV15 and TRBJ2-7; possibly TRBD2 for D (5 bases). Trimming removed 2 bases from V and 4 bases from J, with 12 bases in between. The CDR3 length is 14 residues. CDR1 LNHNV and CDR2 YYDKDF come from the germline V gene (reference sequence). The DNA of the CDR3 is TGTGCCACCAGCAGACAAAGCCTAGCTTACGAGCAGTACTTC. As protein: CATSRQSLAYEQYF.

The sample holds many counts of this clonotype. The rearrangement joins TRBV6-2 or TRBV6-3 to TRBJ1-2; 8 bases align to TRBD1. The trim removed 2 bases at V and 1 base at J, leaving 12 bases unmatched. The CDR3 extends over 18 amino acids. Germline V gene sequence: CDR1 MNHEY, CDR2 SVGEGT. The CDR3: CASSYLFAAGGHNYGYTF. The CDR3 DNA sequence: TGTGCCAGCAGTTACCTCTTTGCGGCAGGGGGCCATAACTATGGCTACACCTTC.

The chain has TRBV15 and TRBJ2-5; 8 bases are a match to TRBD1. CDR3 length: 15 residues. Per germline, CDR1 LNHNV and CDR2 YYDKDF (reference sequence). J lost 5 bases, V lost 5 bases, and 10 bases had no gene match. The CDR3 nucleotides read TGTGCCACCAGCCGTGGGGCAGGGGGCATGGAGACCCAGTACTTC. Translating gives CATSRGAGGMETQYF. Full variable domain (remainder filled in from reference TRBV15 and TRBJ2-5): DAMVIQNPRYQVTQFGKPVTLSCSQTLNHNVMYWYQQKSSQAPKLLFHYYDKDFNNEADTPDNFQSRRPNTSFCFLDIRSPGLGDTAMYLCATSRGAGGMETQYFGPGTRLLVL.

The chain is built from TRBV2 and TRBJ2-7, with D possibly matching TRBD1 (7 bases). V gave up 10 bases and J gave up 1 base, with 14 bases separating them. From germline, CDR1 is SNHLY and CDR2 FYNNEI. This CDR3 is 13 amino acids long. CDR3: CATISGGSYEQYF. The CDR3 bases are TGTGCCACAATCTCAGGGGGGTCCTACGAGCAGTACTTC.

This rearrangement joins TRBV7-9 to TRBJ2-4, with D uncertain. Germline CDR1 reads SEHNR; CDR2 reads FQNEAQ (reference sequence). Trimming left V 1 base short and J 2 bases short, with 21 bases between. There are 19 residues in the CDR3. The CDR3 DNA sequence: TGTGCCAGCAGCTTAGGAGGAGATCGAGGCTCTAGGACCAAAAACATTCAGTACTTC. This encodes CASSLGGDRGSRTKNIQYF.

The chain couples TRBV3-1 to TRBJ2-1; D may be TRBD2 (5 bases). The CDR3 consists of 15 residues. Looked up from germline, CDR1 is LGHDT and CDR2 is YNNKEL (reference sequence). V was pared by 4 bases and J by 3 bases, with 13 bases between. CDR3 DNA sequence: TGTGCCAGCAGCCCCGAGAGGGCCCTCTACAATGAGCAGTTCTTC. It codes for CASSPERALYNEQFF.

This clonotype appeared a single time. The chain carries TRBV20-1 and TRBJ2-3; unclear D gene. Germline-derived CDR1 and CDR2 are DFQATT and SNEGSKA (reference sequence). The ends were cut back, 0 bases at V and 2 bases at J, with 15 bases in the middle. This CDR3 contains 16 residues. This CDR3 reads CSARDQASQYTDTQYF. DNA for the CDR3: TGCAGTGCTAGAGATCAAGCTAGTCAGTACACAGATACGCAGTATTTT.

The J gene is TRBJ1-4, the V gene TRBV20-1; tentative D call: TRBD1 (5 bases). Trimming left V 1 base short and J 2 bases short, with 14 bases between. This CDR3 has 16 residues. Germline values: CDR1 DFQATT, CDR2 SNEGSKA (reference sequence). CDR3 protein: CSARGRGRETNEKLFF. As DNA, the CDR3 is TGCAGTGCTAGAGGAAGGGGCCGGGAGACTAATGAAAAACTGTTTTTT.

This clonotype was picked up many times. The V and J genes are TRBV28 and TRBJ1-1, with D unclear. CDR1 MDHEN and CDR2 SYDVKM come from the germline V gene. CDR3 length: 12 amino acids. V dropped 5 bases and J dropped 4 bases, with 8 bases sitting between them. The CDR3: CASSRQITEAFF. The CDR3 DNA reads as TGTGCCAGCAGTCGGCAGATCACTGAAGCTTTCTTT. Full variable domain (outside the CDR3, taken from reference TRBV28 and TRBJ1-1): DVKVTQSSRYLVKRTGEKVFLECVQDMDHENMFWYRQDPGLGLRLIYFSYDVKMKEKGDIPEGYSVSREKKERFSLILESASTNQTSMYLCASSRQITEAFFGQGTRLTVV.

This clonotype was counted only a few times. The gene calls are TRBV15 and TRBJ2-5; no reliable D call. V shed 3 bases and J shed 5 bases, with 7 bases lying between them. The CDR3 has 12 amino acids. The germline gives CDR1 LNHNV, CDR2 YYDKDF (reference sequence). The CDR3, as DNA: TGTGCCACCAGCAGTCTAATGGAGACCCAGTACTTC. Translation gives CATSSLMETQYF.

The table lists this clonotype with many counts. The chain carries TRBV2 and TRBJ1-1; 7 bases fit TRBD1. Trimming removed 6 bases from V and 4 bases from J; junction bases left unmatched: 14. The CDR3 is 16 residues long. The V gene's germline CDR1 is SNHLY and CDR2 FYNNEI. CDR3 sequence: CASRSPSGTVITEAFF. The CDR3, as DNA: TGTGCCAGCAGAAGCCCCTCCGGGACAGTGATCACTGAAGCTTTCTTT. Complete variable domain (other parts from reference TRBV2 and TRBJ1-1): EPEVTQTPSHQVTQMGQEVILRCVPISNHLYFYWYRQILGQKVEFLVSFYNNEISEKSEIFDDQFSVERPDGSNFTLKIRSTKLEDSAMYFCASRSPSGTVITEAFFGQGTRLTVV.

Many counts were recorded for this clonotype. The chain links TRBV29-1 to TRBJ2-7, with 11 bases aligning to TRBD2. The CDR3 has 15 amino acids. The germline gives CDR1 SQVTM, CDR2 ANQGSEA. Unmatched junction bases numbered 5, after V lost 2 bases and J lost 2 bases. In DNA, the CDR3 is TGCAGCGTTGAACTCCTAGCGGGAGGCACCTACGAGCAGTACTTC. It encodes CSVELLAGGTYEQYF.

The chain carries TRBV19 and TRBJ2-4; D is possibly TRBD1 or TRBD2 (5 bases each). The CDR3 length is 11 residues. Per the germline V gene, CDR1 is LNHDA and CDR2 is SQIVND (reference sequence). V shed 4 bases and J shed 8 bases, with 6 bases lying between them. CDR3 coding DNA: TGTGCCAGTAGTAAGGGACACATTCAGTACTTC. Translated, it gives CASSKGHIQYF.

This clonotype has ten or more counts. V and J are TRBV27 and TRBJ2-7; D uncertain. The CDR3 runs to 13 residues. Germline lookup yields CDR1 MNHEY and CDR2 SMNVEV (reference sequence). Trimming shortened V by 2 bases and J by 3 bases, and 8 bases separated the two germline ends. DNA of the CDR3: TGTGCCAGCAGTTTAAGTCTCGACTACGAGCAGTACTTC. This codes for CASSLSLDYEQYF.